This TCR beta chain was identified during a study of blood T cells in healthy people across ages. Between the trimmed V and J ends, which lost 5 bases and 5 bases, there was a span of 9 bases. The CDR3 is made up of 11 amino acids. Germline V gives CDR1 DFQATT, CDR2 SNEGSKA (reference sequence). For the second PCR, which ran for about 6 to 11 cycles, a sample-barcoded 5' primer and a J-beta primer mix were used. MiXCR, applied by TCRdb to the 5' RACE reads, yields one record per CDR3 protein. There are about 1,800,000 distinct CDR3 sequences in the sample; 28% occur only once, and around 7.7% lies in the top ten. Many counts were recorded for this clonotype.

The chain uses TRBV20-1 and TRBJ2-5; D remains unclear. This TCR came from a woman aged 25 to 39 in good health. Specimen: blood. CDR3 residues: CSARNMETQYF. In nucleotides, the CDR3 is TGCAGTGCTCGAAATATGGAGACCCAGTACTTC.